The T cell receptor beta chain under discussion was sequenced for a study of cytomegalovirus exposure and HLA in healthy donors. A word on this clone: At one end, the junction sequence differs from germline, possibly due to a read error.

The CDR3 is 13 amino acids. From germline, CDR1 is SSHAT and CDR2 FNYEAQ (reference sequence). Both 60 Vbeta primers and 13 Jbeta primers went into the PCR. Profiling relied on immunoSEQ multiplex PCR, and the TCRdb table lists in-frame clones only, not all of them. The table records over 150,000 clones, about 74% of them present only once. The source material was PBMCs. This sequence joins TRBV7-7 and TRBJ2-1; 8 bases fit TRBD2. This sequence was found in a middle-aged woman in good health and CMV-seronegative. CDR3 residues: CASSEGLAGEQFF. In DNA form, the CDR3 reads TGTGCTAGCAGCGAAGGATTAGCGGGGGAGCAGTTCTTC.